The clone carrying this TCR beta chain turned up a few times. MiXCR, run by TCRdb on the RT-PCR reads, gives a single entry per CDR3 protein. The data hold around 570,000 distinct CDR3 sequences, with less than 10% observed a single time. This sample was taken from a study of response to subunit inactivated influenza vaccine. V lost 6 bases, J lost 4 bases, and 13 bases lay in between. The CDR3 length is 14 residues. The sequence derives from a man in his fifties or sixties who received an inactivated influenza vaccine. The chain employs TRBV12-3 or TRBV12-4 and TRBJ2-1; tentative D call: TRBD2 (7 bases). Here the sequenced sample was PBMCs from blood, taken around 2 years after vaccination. CDR3 sequence: CASSHREGYNEQFF. In nucleotides, the CDR3 is TGTGCCAGCAGCCACAGGGAGGGTTACAATGAGCAGTTCTTC.